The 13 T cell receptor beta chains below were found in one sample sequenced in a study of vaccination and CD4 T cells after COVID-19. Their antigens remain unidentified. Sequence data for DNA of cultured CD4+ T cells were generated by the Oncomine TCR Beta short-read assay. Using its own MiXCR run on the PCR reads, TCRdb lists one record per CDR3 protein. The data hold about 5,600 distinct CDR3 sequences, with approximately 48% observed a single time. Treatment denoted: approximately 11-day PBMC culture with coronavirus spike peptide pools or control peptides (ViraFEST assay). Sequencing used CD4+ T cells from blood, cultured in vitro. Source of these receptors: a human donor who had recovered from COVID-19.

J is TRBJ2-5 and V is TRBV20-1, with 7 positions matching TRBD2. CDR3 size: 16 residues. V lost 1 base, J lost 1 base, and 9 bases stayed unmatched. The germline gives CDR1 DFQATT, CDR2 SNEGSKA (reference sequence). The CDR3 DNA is TGCAGTGCTAGAGCCCACCATTCGGGGGGCCAAGAGACCCAGTACTTC. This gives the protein CSARAHHSGGQETQYF.

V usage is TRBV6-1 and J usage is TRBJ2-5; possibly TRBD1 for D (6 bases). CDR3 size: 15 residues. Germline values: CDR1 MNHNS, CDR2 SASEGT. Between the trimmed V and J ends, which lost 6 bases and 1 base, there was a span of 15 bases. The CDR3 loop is CASSLLQGGQETQYF. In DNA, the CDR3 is TGTGCCAGCAGCCTCCTGCAAGGGGGCCAAGAGACCCAGTACTTC.

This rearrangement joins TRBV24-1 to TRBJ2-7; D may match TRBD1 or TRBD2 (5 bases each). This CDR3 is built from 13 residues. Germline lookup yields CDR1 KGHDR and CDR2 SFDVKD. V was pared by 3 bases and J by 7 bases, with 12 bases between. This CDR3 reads CATSDGGMGEQYF. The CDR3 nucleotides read TGTGCCACCAGTGATGGGGGTATGGGGGAGCAGTACTTC.

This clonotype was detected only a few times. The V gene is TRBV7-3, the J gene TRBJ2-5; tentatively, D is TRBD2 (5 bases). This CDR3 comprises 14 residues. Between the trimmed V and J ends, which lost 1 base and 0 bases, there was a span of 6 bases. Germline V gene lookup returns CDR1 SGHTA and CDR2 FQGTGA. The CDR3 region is CASSLMGDQETQYF. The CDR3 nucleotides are TGTGCCAGCAGCTTAATGGGAGACCAAGAGACCCAGTACTTC.

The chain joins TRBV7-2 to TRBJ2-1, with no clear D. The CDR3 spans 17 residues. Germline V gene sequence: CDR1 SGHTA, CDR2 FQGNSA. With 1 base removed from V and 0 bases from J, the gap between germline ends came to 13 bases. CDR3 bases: TGTGCCAGCAGCTTAGGGCTCGGATTCTACTCCTACAATGAGCAGTTCTTC. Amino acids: CASSLGLGFYSYNEQFF.

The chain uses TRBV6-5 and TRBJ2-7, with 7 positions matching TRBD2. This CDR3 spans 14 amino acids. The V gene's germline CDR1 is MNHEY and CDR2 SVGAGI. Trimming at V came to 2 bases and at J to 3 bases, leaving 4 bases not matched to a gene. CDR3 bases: TGTGCCAGCAGTTACGGGGGGGATTTCTACGAGCAGTACTTC. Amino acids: CASSYGGDFYEQYF.

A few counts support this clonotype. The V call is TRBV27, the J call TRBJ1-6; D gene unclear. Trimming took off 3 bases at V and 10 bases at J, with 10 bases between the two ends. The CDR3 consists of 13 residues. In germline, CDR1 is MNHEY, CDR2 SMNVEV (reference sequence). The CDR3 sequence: CASSFWNGSPLHF. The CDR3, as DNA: TGTGCCAGCAGTTTTTGGAACGGATCACCCCTCCACTTT.

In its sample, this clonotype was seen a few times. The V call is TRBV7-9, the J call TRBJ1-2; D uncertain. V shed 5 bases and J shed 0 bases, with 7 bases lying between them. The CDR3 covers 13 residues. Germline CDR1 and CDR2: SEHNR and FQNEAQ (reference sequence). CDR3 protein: CASSDRTNYGYTF. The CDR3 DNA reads TGTGCCAGCAGCGATAGGACTAACTATGGCTACACCTTC.

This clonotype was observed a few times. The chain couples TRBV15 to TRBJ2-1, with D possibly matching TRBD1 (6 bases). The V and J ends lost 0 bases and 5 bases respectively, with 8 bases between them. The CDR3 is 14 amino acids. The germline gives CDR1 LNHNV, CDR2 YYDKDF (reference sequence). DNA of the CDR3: TGTGCCACCAGCAGAGATGGACAGAACAATGAGCAGTTCTTC. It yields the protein CATSRDGQNNEQFF.

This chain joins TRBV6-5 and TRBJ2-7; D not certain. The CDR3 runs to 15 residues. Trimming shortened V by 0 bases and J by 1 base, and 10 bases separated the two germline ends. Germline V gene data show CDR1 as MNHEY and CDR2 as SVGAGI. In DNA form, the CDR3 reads TGTGCCAGCAGTTACTCGGTGCTCGGGTCCTACGAGCAGTACTTC. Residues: CASSYSVLGSYEQYF.

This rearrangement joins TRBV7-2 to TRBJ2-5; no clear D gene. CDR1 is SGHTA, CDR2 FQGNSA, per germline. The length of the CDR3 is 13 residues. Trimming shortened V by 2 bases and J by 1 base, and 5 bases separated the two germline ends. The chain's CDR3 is CASSLHFQETQYF. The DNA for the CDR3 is TGTGCCAGCAGCTTACACTTCCAAGAGACCCAGTACTTC.

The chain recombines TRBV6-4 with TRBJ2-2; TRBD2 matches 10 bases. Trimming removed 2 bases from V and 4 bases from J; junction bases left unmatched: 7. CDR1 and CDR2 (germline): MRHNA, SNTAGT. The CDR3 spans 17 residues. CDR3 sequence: CASSDVLAGVGTGELFF. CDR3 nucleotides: TGTGCCAGCAGTGACGTCCTAGCGGGAGTTGGCACCGGGGAGCTGTTTTTT.

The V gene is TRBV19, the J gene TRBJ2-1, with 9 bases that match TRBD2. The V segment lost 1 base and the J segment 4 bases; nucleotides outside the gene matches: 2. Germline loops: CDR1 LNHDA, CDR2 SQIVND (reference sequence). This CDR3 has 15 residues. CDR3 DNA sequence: TGTGCCAGTAGTATAGGACTAGCGGAATACAATGAGCAGTTCTTC. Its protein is CASSIGLAEYNEQFF.